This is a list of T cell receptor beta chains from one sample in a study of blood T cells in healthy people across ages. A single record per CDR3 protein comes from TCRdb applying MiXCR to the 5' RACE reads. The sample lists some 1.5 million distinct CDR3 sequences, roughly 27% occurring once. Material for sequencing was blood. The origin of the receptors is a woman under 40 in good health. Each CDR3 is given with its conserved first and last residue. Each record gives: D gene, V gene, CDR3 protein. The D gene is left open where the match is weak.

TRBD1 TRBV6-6 CASRGQGNAEAFF
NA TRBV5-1 CASSLEQARLNPPLHF
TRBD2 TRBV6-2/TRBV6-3 CASSRAGLAGTNEQFF
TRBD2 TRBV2 CASSYSGSLYEQYF
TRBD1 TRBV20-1 CSARTGVDEKLFF
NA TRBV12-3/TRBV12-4 CASTLGAYQETQYF
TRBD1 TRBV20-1 CSAHTLLGTGGTYEQYF
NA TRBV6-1 CASTRRGLSPPGADTQYF
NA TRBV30 CAWRYGTLPQETQYF
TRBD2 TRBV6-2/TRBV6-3 CASSPAGGPPYEQYF
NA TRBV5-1 CASNPQGGVQETQYF
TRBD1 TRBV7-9 CASSWGTGAYNEQFF
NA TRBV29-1 CSVEGHSYEQYF
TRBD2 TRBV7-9 CASTLSGLAGTYEQYF
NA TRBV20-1 CSARDITARETQYF
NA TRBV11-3 CASSLNFQGGSDTQYF
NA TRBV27 CASQKGLPYNEQFF
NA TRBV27 CASRMTGGGYEQYF
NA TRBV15 CATSSFRGAYNEQFF
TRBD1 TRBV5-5 CASSRTGAGNDQFF
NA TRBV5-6 CASDGRVSWEYEQYF
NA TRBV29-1 CSIGTPLRTDTQYF
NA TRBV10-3 CAISETGAYEQYF
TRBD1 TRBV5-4 CASRIGQGALNEQFF
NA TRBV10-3 CAISEGARSPLHF
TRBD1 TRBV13 CASSSTRTGGFHYEQYF
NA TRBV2 CASRRGGLFF
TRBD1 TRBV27 CASSPWDRRTYEQYF
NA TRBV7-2 CASSDRAREQYF
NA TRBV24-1 CATSDSPTGDISNNSPLHF
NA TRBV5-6 CASSLLWDEQFF
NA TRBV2 CASDAYNEQFF
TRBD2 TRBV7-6 CASSLVGSGGDEQFF
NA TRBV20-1 CSARPLRDLSYNEQFF
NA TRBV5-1 CASSFPGTYEQYF
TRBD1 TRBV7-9 CASSLPDRTYNEQFF
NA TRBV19 CASSIFRDAEAFF
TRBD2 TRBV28 CASMSGGTYNEQFF
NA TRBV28 CASSRDMRGNTEAFF
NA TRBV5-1 CASSLARDEAFF